Below, 21 T cell receptor beta chains from the same sample are listed, as sequenced in a study of graft-versus-host responses after intestinal transplantation. Method: immunoSEQ multiplex PCR; TCRdb's copy keeps in-frame clones and lacks some. The table lists just over 15,000 clones, roughly 74% of them singletons, with 3% to 4.5% in the top ten. Graft material was processed, releasing intraepithelial and lamina propria lymphocytes. The source material was ileum tissue, sampled 14 days after transplant. The receptors were gathered from a human patient who received an intestinal transplant, so some T cells may come from the graft donor.

The chain combines TRBV5-4 with TRBJ2-2, with 10 positions matching TRBD2. The germline V gene encodes CDR1 SGHNT and CDR2 YYREEE (reference sequence). V lost 4 bases and J lost 2; bases outside the gene matches: 17. The CDR3 is 20 residues long. This CDR3 is CASSPKGGSGGILNTGELFF. DNA of the CDR3: TGTGCCAGCAGCCCGAAGGGGGGTAGCGGGGGGATACTTAACACCGGGGAGCTGTTTTTT.

V and J are TRBV4-1 and TRBJ2-1; possibly TRBD1 or TRBD2 for D (7 bases each). Trimming stripped 0 bases from V and 7 bases from J, with 16 bases between. There are 16 residues in the CDR3. CDR1 and CDR2 (germline): MGHRA, YSYEKL. The CDR3 nucleotides read TGCGCCAGCAGCCAAGATTCAGGGGGGGGCTTAAATGAGCAGTTCTTC. Translating gives CASSQDSGGGLNEQFF.

V gene TRBV7-2 combines with J gene TRBJ1-1; 7 positions agree with TRBD1. The J segment lost 5 bases and the V segment lost 5 bases, leaving 8 bases of the junction unmatched. Germline CDR1 and CDR2: SGHTA and FQGNSA. The CDR3 length is 14 residues. The chain's CDR3 is CASSPDRVQTEAFF. CDR3 in DNA: TGTGCCAGCAGCCCCGACAGGGTTCAGACTGAAGCTTTCTTT. The variable domain in full, completed from reference TRBV7-2 and TRBJ1-1, reads GAGVSQSPSNKVTEKGKDVELRCDPISGHTALYWYRQSLGQGLEFLIYFQGNSAPDKSGLPSDRFSAERTGGSVSTLTIQRTQQEDSAVYLCASSPDRVQTEAFFGQGTRLTVV.

The chain links TRBV15 to TRBJ2-2; 9 bases fit TRBD2. The CDR3 length is 16 residues. V lost 2 bases and J lost 3; bases outside the gene matches: 4. Per germline, CDR1 LNHNV and CDR2 YYDKDF (reference sequence). CDR3 sequence: CATSRPGTSYTGELFF. CDR3 DNA sequence: TGTGCCACCAGCAGACCCGGGACTAGCTACACCGGGGAGCTGTTTTTT.

This clone was observed once. The chain joins TRBV2 to TRBJ2-1, with TRBD2 matching 9 bases. Germline CDR1 SNHLY, CDR2 FYNNEI. V shed 0 bases and J 6 bases; nucleotides not matched to a gene: 6. This CDR3 is 16 amino acids long. The CDR3 DNA reads TGTGCCAGCAGTGAAGCGCTCCGAGCGGGAGGCAATGAGCAGTTCTTC. Protein product: CASSEALRAGGNEQFF.

V and J are TRBV15 and TRBJ2-3, with a weak D call TRBD1 (5 bases). This CDR3 has 16 amino acids. CDR1 is LNHNV, CDR2 YYDKDF, per germline (reference sequence). V was pared by 5 bases and J by 1 base, with 16 bases between. CDR3 nucleotide sequence: TGTGCCACCAGCTCTGGGCAGACAGTGGGCACAGATACGCAGTATTTT. The encoded protein is CATSSGQTVGTDTQYF.

In this sample, this clone turned up a few times. The rearrangement links TRBV19 to TRBJ1-6; D may be TRBD1 (6 bases). Germline V gene sequence: CDR1 LNHDA, CDR2 SQIVND (reference sequence). The CDR3 runs to 12 residues. V lost 5 bases and J 10 bases, leaving 9 bases between the germline ends. The CDR3 is CASSVGASPLHF. CDR3 nucleotide sequence: TGTGCCAGTAGTGTGGGGGCCTCACCCCTCCACTTT.

The CDR3 loop is CASSLGLLSYEQYF. The CDR3 region has the DNA TGTGCCAGCAGTCTGGGACTGCTCTCCTACGAGCAGTACTTC. This chain links TRBV2 with TRBJ2-7; D possibly corresponds to TRBD2 (6 bases). CDR3 length equals 14 residues. The V gene lost 5 bases and the J gene lost 0 bases, with 11 bases spanning the gap. Looked up from germline, CDR1 is SNHLY and CDR2 is FYNNEI.

This rearrangement joins TRBV9 to TRBJ2-5, with 16 bases that match TRBD2. Germline CDR1 reads SGDLS; CDR2 reads YYNGEE. The CDR3 contains 18 residues. J was trimmed by 3 bases and V by 3 bases; bases with no gene match: 8. The CDR3 DNA is TGTGCCAGCAGCGGATTCACGGGACTAGCGGGAGGGGAAGAGACCCAGTACTTC. Translating gives CASSGFTGLAGGEETQYF.

This clone has just one count. J is TRBJ1-2 and V is TRBV6-5; maybe TRBD1 (6 bases). The V gene's germline CDR1 is MNHEY and CDR2 SVGAGI. Trimming cost V 7 bases and J 0 bases, with 9 bases left between them. CDR3 size: 13 residues. The CDR3 protein is CASTGAPNYGYTF. The DNA for the CDR3 is TGTGCCAGCACAGGGGCTCCTAACTATGGCTACACCTTC.

The CDR3 loop is CASRDPNTEAFF. In nucleotides, the CDR3 is TGTGCCAGTAGGGACCCGAACACTGAAGCTTTCTTT. V gene TRBV19 combines with J gene TRBJ1-1; D not resolved. Germline CDR1 LNHDA, CDR2 SQIVND (reference sequence). The germline V and J ends were trimmed by 6 bases and 1 base, with 6 bases remaining between them. The CDR3 has 12 residues.

This chain links TRBV5-4 with TRBJ1-1; D gene ambiguous. The V end lost 0 bases, the J end lost 5 bases, and 14 bases lay between the germline ends. The CDR3 has 15 amino acids. Per the germline V gene, CDR1 is SGHNT and CDR2 is YYREEE (reference sequence). CDR3 in DNA: TGTGCCAGCAGCTTGGAAGGGATTCACCCTACTGAAGCTTTCTTT. Its translation is CASSLEGIHPTEAFF.

The genes are TRBV5-1 and TRBJ1-1; D gene ambiguous. There are 15 residues in the CDR3. The V end was cut by 0 bases, the J end by 5 bases, with 14 bases between. The germline gives CDR1 SGHRS, CDR2 YFSETQ. For the CDR3, the DNA is TGCGCCAGCAGCTTGGCCCCTTCCGGCCGAACTGAAGCTTTCTTT. It encodes CASSLAPSGRTEAFF. Supplemented by reference TRBV5-1 and TRBJ1-1, the full variable domain reads KAGVTQTPRYLIKTRGQQVTLSCSPISGHRSVSWYQQTPGQGLQFLFEYFSETQRNKGNFPGRFSGRQFSNSRSEMNVSTLELGDSALYLCASSLAPSGRTEAFFGQGTRLTVV.

The chain carries TRBV6-1 and TRBJ1-4; D unresolved. Between the trimmed V and J ends, which lost 10 bases and 6 bases, there was a span of 18 bases. CDR3 length: 14 amino acids. Germline V CDR1 and CDR2: MNHNS, SASEGT. CDR3 amino acids: CAISIGGVDEKLFF. CDR3 nucleotide sequence: TGTGCCATCTCTATCGGCGGGGTTGATGAAAAACTGTTTTTT.

The chain carries TRBV6-1 and TRBJ1-5; D might be TRBD1 (6 bases). The length of the CDR3 is 13 residues. Per germline, CDR1 MNHNS and CDR2 SASEGT. V was pared by 8 bases and J by 4 bases, with 12 bases between. The CDR3 DNA is TGTGCCAGCCGGGACATACGGAATCAGCCCCAGCATTTT. Encoded protein: CASRDIRNQPQHF.

V and J are TRBV30 and TRBJ2-1; perhaps TRBD1 as D (5 bases). V was pared by 5 bases and J by 8 bases, with 13 bases between. This CDR3 is 12 amino acids long. Germline-derived CDR1 and CDR2 are GTSNPN and SVGIG (reference sequence). The chain's CDR3 is CAWGSQGDEQFF. Written as DNA, the CDR3 is TGTGCCTGGGGCAGTCAGGGCGATGAGCAGTTCTTC. The whole variable domain, filled in from reference TRBV30 and TRBJ2-1, reads SQTIHQWPATLVQPVGSPLSLECTVEGTSNPNLYWYRQAAGRGLQLLFYSVGIGQISSEVPQNLSASRPQDRQFILSSKKLLLSDSGFYLCAWGSQGDEQFFGPGTRLTVL.

This clone has a single count. V is TRBV21-1 and J is TRBJ2-3; the table's D call TRBD2 went unverified against the DNA. TRBV21-1 is designated a pseudogene. This CDR3 is 16 amino acids long. The CDR3 DNA follows: TGTGCCAGCAGCAAAGCGTCGGTCGGGGGGCCAGATACGCAGTATTTT. Residues: CASSKASVGGPDTQYF.

V gene TRBV9 combines with J gene TRBJ2-1; 10 nucleotides line up with TRBD2. Trimming cost V 3 bases and J 7 bases; bases outside gene matches: 4. The CDR3 covers 14 residues. Germline CDR1 is SGDLS and CDR2 is YYNGEE. Here the CDR3 reads CASSDPGLANEQFF. CDR3 coding DNA: TGTGCCAGCAGCGACCCGGGACTAGCGAATGAGCAGTTCTTC.

The chain carries TRBV29-1 and TRBJ2-2, with 7 bases lining up with TRBD1. Germline assignment: CDR1 SQVTM and CDR2 ANQGSEA. V gave up 7 bases and J gave up 0 bases; unmatched junction bases: 5. CDR3 length: 14 residues. CDR3 residues: CSALTGPNTGELFF. The CDR3 nucleotides are TGCAGCGCTCTGACAGGGCCGAACACCGGGGAGCTGTTTTTT.

Comments on this clone: The same CDR3 is also encoded by other DNA sequences in this sample. The chain uses TRBV5-1 and TRBJ2-3; no firm D call. Germline CDR1 reads SGHRS; CDR2 reads YFSETQ. The CDR3 has 12 residues. The V gene lost 0 bases and the J gene lost 5 bases, with 4 bases spanning the gap. This CDR3 is CASSLVGDTQYF. For the CDR3, the DNA is TGCGCCAGCAGCTTGGTGGGAGATACGCAGTATTTT.

The rearrangement links TRBV30 to TRBJ1-5, with D possibly being TRBD1 (6 bases). The CDR3 is 14 residues long. Germline values: CDR1 GTSNPN, CDR2 SVGIG (reference sequence). The V end was cut by 2 bases, the J end by 6 bases, with 14 bases between. The CDR3 loop reads CAWSTTGLGQPQHF. CDR3 DNA: TGTGCCTGGAGTACAACAGGGCTGGGTCAGCCCCAGCATTTT.